The present T cell receptor beta chain was sequenced within a study of cytomegalovirus exposure and HLA in healthy donors. Overall study findings and caveats: Listed as cytomegalovirus-associated were more than 150 TCR beta chains.

With respect to this clone: Its antigen is still unknown.

The CDR3 loop spans 15 amino acids. J gave up 7 bases and V 2 bases, and 8 bases lay outside the gene matches. Germline V gives CDR1 SGHRS, CDR2 YFSETQ. Primers included in the PCR were 60 Vbeta and 13 Jbeta primers. Only in-frame clones appear in the TCRdb table, and some are missing; sequencing was by immunoSEQ multiplex PCR. Here the sample spans some 90,000 clones, around 81% being singletons. The chain links TRBV5-1 to TRBJ1-2; 10 bases fit TRBD1. The sequence was obtained from an older woman in good health and CMV-seropositive. Sequences were obtained from PBMCs. CDR3: CASSFDGTGDFGYTF. Here the CDR3 DNA reads TGCGCCAGCAGCTTTGACGGGACAGGGGATTTTGGCTACACCTTC.